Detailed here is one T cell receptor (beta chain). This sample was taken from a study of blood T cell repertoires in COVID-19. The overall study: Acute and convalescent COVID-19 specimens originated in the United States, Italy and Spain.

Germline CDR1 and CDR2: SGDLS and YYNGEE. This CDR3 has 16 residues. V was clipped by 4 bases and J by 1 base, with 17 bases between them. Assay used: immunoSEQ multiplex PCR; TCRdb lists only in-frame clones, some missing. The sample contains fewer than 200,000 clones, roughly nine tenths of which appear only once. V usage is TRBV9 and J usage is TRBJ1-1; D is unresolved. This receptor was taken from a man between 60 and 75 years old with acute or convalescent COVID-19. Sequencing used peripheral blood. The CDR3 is CASSISLGGENTEAFF. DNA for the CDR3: TGTGCCAGCAGCATATCATTGGGAGGTGAGAACACTGAAGCTTTCTTT.